Listed here are 29 T cell receptor beta chains from one sample, sequenced in a study of T cells in localized non-small cell lung cancer. Data came from immunoSEQ multiplex PCR; TCRdb stores just in-frame clones and leaves some out. The sample lists about 31,000 clones, roughly 87% occurring once. This sample comprised peripheral blood mononuclear cells, obtained before any cancer treatment. The receptors originated from a woman aged 35 to 69 with stage III lung adenocarcinoma.

CDR3 DNA: TGTGCCAGCAGCGTGGGACAGGGAGGTAACAATGAGCAGTTCTTC. Translation: CASSVGQGGNNEQFF. The V gene is TRBV9, the J gene TRBJ2-1; 9 nucleotides match TRBD1. Germline V gene lookup returns CDR1 SGDLS and CDR2 YYNGEE. The ends lost 2 bases at V and 5 bases at J; junction bases unmatched: 5. This CDR3 region has 15 residues. Using reference TRBV9 and TRBJ2-1 for the parts outside the CDR3, the full variable domain is DSGVTQTPKHLITATGQRVTLRCSPRSGDLSVYWYQQSLDQGLQFLIQYYNGEERAKGNILERFSAQQFPDLHSELNLSSLELGDSALYFCASSVGQGGNNEQFFGPGTRLTVL.

The chain employs TRBV29-1 and TRBJ2-1; 8 positions agree with TRBD2. Germline lookup yields CDR1 SQVTM and CDR2 ANQGSEA. The CDR3 has 15 amino acids. The junction had 5 bases not matched to a gene; V was cut back by 4 bases and J by 0 bases. The CDR3 is CSVATSVSSYNEQFF. The CDR3 region has the DNA TGCAGCGTTGCGACTAGCGTGAGCTCCTACAATGAGCAGTTCTTC.

This rearrangement joins TRBV5-1 to TRBJ2-3; D is unclear. Germline values: CDR1 SGHRS, CDR2 YFSETQ. Trimming removed 4 bases at V and 4 bases at J, with 13 bases between. The CDR3 is made up of 14 amino acids. CDR3 residues: CASSPTAQADTQYF. The CDR3 DNA is TGCGCCAGCAGCCCGACCGCCCAGGCAGATACGCAGTATTTT.

CDR3 nucleotides: TGCAGCGTTGAGGGACTCTACGAAAAACTGTTTTTT. Its protein is CSVEGLYEKLFF. The V and J genes are TRBV29-1 and TRBJ1-4, with D perhaps TRBD1 (5 bases). Trimming removed 3 bases at V and 8 bases at J, with 10 bases between. Germline V gives CDR1 SQVTM, CDR2 ANQGSEA. This CDR3 region has 12 residues. The whole variable domain, remainder taken from reference TRBV29-1 and TRBJ1-4, is SAVISQKPSRDICQRGTSLTIQCQVDSQVTMMFWYRQQPGQSLTLIATANQGSEATYESGFVIDKFPISRPNLTFSTLTVSNMSPEDSSIYLCSVEGLYEKLFFGSGTQLSVL.

In its sample, this clone was seen once. CDR3: CASSLMVGRAPYNEQFF. CDR3 nucleotides: TGTGCCAGCAGCTTGATGGTGGGCAGGGCTCCCTACAATGAGCAGTTCTTC. This chain links TRBV11-2 with TRBJ2-1, with TRBD1 as a possible D gene (5 bases). Between the trimmed V and J ends, which lost 3 bases and 2 bases, there was a span of 17 bases. Germline CDR1 is SGHAT and CDR2 is FQNNGV. The CDR3 contains 17 residues.

This clone was observed once. This chain links TRBV7-9 with TRBJ1-3, with 7 bases matching TRBD1. J gave up 3 bases and V 5 bases, and 4 bases lay outside the gene matches. The CDR3 has 14 residues. Germline values: CDR1 SEHNR, CDR2 FQNEAQ (reference sequence). The CDR3 here is CASSVSGGGNTIYF. CDR3 sequence (DNA): TGTGCCAGCAGCGTCTCAGGGGGTGGAAACACCATATATTTT.

J is TRBJ1-6 and V is TRBV4-1, with 8 positions matching TRBD1. Germline trimming cut 1 base from V and 6 bases from J; bases unmatched to any gene: 8. Germline loops: CDR1 MGHRA, CDR2 YSYEKL. The CDR3 extends over 17 amino acids. CDR3 nucleotides: TGCGCCAGCAGCCAAGTAACTCAGGGGGCTGGTAATTCACCCCTCCACTTT. Translation: CASSQVTQGAGNSPLHF.

This clone has just one count. This sequence joins TRBV11-2 and TRBJ2-5; 8 bases line up with TRBD2. This CDR3 region has 13 residues. From germline, CDR1 is SGHAT and CDR2 FQNNGV. V gave up 5 bases and J gave up 7 bases; unmatched junction bases: 6. CDR3 DNA: TGTGCCAGCAGCCCGGGGGGGGATGGGACCCAGTACTTC. Protein: CASSPGGDGTQYF.

This rearrangement joins TRBV19 to TRBJ1-5; no clear D. Germline V gives CDR1 LNHDA, CDR2 SQIVND (reference sequence). Trimming shortened V by 3 bases and J by 5 bases, and 11 bases separated the two germline ends. This CDR3 spans 14 amino acids. The CDR3 sequence: CASSMRVGDQPQHF. The CDR3 DNA follows: TGTGCCAGTAGTATGAGGGTGGGAGATCAGCCCCAGCATTTT.

V and J are TRBV4-1 and TRBJ1-1; maybe TRBD1 (6 bases). The V gene lost 0 bases and the J gene lost 3 bases, with 11 bases spanning the gap. CDR3 length equals 15 residues. The germline V gene encodes CDR1 MGHRA and CDR2 YSYEKL. CDR3 protein: CASSQDQQGYTEAFF. The CDR3 nucleotides are TGCGCCAGCAGCCAAGATCAACAGGGTTACACTGAAGCTTTCTTT.

Regarding this clone: At one end, the junction sequence differs from germline, possibly due to a read error. The chain couples TRBV11-1 to TRBJ1-2; weak D call: TRBD1 (5 bases). This CDR3 is 11 amino acids long. CDR1 and CDR2 (germline): SGHAT, FQDESV (reference sequence). The CDR3 reads CASSPEGAQAF. The CDR3 DNA reads TGTGCCAGCAGCCCGGAGGGCGCACAGGCCTTC. Complete variable domain (other parts from reference TRBV11-1 and TRBJ1-2): EAEVAQSPRYKITEKSQAVAFWCDPISGHATLYWYRQILGQGPELLVQFQDESVVDDSQLPKDRFSAERLKGVDSTLKIQPAELGDSAMYLCASSPEGAQAFGSGTRLTVV.

The rearrangement joins TRBV25-1 to TRBJ2-4; tentative D call: TRBD2 (5 bases). Trimming removed 4 bases from V and 0 bases from J, with 19 bases in between. CDR3 length: 18 amino acids. Germline loops: CDR1 MGHDK, CDR2 SYGVNS. The CDR3 DNA follows: TGTGCCAGCAGTGCCCCCCAGGACTTTCCCCTAGCCAAAAACATTCAGTACTTC. Translated: CASSAPQDFPLAKNIQYF.

Here the CDR3 reads CSAGQGNTGELFF. CDR3 nucleotides: TGCAGCGCGGGACAGGGGAACACCGGGGAGCTGTTTTTT. The chain recombines TRBV29-1 with TRBJ2-2, with 9 bases that match TRBD1. CDR1 SQVTM and CDR2 ANQGSEA come from the germline V gene. V shed 7 bases and J 1 base; nucleotides not matched to a gene: 1. CDR3 length: 13 residues.

In its sample, this clone was seen a few times. CDR3 residues: CASSVEGAPGYEQFF. Here the CDR3 DNA reads TGTGCCAGCAGCGTAGAGGGGGCCCCGGGATATGAGCAGTTCTTC. The chain couples TRBV9 to TRBJ2-1, with 7 bases that match TRBD1. The CDR3 covers 15 residues. Germline V lookup: CDR1 SGDLS, CDR2 YYNGEE. Trimming took 0 bases from V and 8 from J; bases not matched to a gene: 8.

This sequence joins TRBV5-4 and TRBJ2-5; TRBD1 aligns across 7 bases. The J segment lost 4 bases and the V segment lost 3 bases, leaving 9 bases of the junction unmatched. The CDR3 is 15 residues long. From germline, CDR1 is SGHNT and CDR2 YYREEE (reference sequence). Written as DNA, the CDR3 is TGTGCCAGCAGCTCACCGACAGGGAAACGAGAGACCCAGTACTTC. It is translated as CASSSPTGKRETQYF. Looking up the rest from reference TRBV5-4 and TRBJ2-5 gives the full variable domain: ETGVTQSPTHLIKTRGQQVTLRCSSQSGHNTVSWYQQALGQGPQFIFQYYREEENGRGNFPPRFSGLQFPNYSSELNVNALELDDSALYLCASSSPTGKRETQYFGPGTRLLVL.

This chain connects TRBV15 to TRBJ1-2; D is unclear. There are 15 residues in the CDR3. Germline lookup yields CDR1 LNHNV and CDR2 YYDKDF (reference sequence). The ends were cut back, 0 bases at V and 4 bases at J, with 12 bases in the middle. In nucleotides, the CDR3 is TGTGCCACCAGCAGAGATTTGAGGAGCACCTATGGCTACACCTTC. Its protein is CATSRDLRSTYGYTF.

V gene TRBV9 combines with J gene TRBJ2-1; D perhaps matches TRBD2 (6 bases). CDR3 length: 16 amino acids. The V and J ends lost 2 bases and 3 bases respectively, with 15 bases between them. Looked up from germline, CDR1 is SGDLS and CDR2 is YYNGEE. This CDR3 reads CASSVGGGSYYNEQFF. DNA for the CDR3: TGTGCCAGCAGCGTCGGGGGAGGCAGTTACTACAATGAGCAGTTCTTC.

The chain links TRBV5-1 to TRBJ1-4; 10 nucleotides agree with TRBD1. Trimming cost V 5 bases and J 5 bases; bases outside gene matches: 6. The CDR3 runs to 15 residues. Germline assignment: CDR1 SGHRS and CDR2 YFSETQ. The CDR3: CASRPGQGPNEKLFF. The CDR3 DNA follows: TGCGCCAGCAGACCGGGACAGGGGCCAAATGAAAAACTGTTTTTT.

J is TRBJ2-7 and V is TRBV7-2; 10 bases match TRBD2. Trimming at V came to 4 bases and at J to 7 bases, leaving 10 bases not matched to a gene. This CDR3 comprises 15 residues. The germline V gene has CDR1 SGHTA and CDR2 FQGNSA. In DNA form, the CDR3 reads TGTGCCAGCAGCTCCTTAGCGGGAGGCTCGGGGGAGCAGTACTTC. Protein product: CASSSLAGGSGEQYF.

To note about this clone: This CDR3 is also generated by other DNA sequences in the sample. This rearrangement joins TRBV18 to TRBJ2-3; D is unresolved. Germline CDR1 and CDR2: KGHSH and LQKENI. The CDR3 is 13 residues long. V was pared by 2 bases and J by 3 bases, with 6 bases between. The DNA of the CDR3 is TGTGCCAGCTCACCATCACTTACAGATACGCAGTATTTT. It codes for CASSPSLTDTQYF.

This chain uses TRBV4-1 with TRBJ1-1; 10 nucleotides align to TRBD1. CDR1 and CDR2 (germline): MGHRA, YSYEKL. The CDR3 consists of 15 residues. J gave up 6 bases and V 1 base, and 5 bases lay outside the gene matches. CDR3 residues: CASSQGQGARAEAFF. Here the CDR3 DNA reads TGCGCCAGCAGCCAAGGACAGGGGGCAAGGGCTGAAGCTTTCTTT.

The gene calls are TRBV7-8 and TRBJ2-1; D is uncertain. V was cut by 5 bases and J by 7 bases, with 9 bases left in between. CDR3 size: 12 residues. Germline CDR1 SGHVS, CDR2 FQNEAQ. CDR3 bases: TGTGCCAGCAGCCTTAGAATTAATGAGCAGTTCTTC. Amino acid sequence: CASSLRINEQFF.

V and J are TRBV5-1 and TRBJ2-2; unclear D gene. The V end was cut by 0 bases, the J end by 4 bases, with 13 bases between. The CDR3 spans 16 residues. Germline assignment: CDR1 SGHRS and CDR2 YFSETQ. The CDR3 region is CASSLASAAITGELFF. CDR3 DNA sequence: TGCGCCAGCAGCTTGGCGAGTGCCGCGATCACCGGGGAGCTGTTTTTT. Filled out from reference TRBV5-1 and TRBJ2-2, the complete variable domain reads KAGVTQTPRYLIKTRGQQVTLSCSPISGHRSVSWYQQTPGQGLQFLFEYFSETQRNKGNFPGRFSGRQFSNSRSEMNVSTLELGDSALYLCASSLASAAITGELFFGEGSRLTVL.

The gene calls are TRBV30 and TRBJ2-1, with 10 bases aligning to TRBD2. This CDR3 comprises 16 residues. J gave up 2 bases and V 0 bases, and 4 bases lay outside the gene matches. Looked up from germline, CDR1 is GTSNPN and CDR2 is SVGIG (reference sequence). CDR3 residues: CAWSVTLAGAYNEQFF. The DNA for the CDR3 is TGTGCCTGGAGTGTAACGCTAGCGGGGGCCTACAATGAGCAGTTCTTC.

CDR3: CASSLGGGNDYGYTF. The DNA of the CDR3 is TGCGCCAGCAGCTTGGGCGGGGGAAATGACTATGGCTACACCTTC. The chain joins TRBV5-1 to TRBJ1-2, with D perhaps TRBD1 (5 bases). The CDR3 is 15 amino acids. Germline-derived CDR1 and CDR2 are SGHRS and YFSETQ. V lost 0 bases and J lost 3, with 12 bases in between.

This clone was seen only once. J is TRBJ2-7 and V is TRBV30; possibly TRBD1 for D (5 bases). The CDR3 sequence is 13 residues long. Per the germline V gene, CDR1 is GTSNPN and CDR2 is SVGIG (reference sequence). Trimming removed 1 base at V and 6 bases at J, with 13 bases between. CDR3 DNA: TGTGCCTGGAGTGACGGACATCCGGGCGAGCAGTACTTC. This codes for CAWSDGHPGEQYF.

V usage is TRBV4-1 and J usage is TRBJ2-7; D remains unclear. Germline CDR1 MGHRA, CDR2 YSYEKL. The CDR3 contains 14 residues. V dropped 1 base and J dropped 2 bases, with 9 bases sitting between them. The CDR3 nucleotides are TGCGCCAGCAGCCAAGGCATGCTAGCCTACGAGCAGTACTTC. Residues: CASSQGMLAYEQYF.

The chain couples TRBV29-1 to TRBJ2-1; D is possibly TRBD2 (5 bases). The V gene lost 7 bases and the J gene lost 6 bases, with 16 bases spanning the gap. The CDR3 runs to 13 residues. Per germline, CDR1 SQVTM and CDR2 ANQGSEA. The CDR3 nucleotides are TGCAGCGGCAATGGACTGTCGGGCAATGAGCAGTTCTTC. It specifies CSGNGLSGNEQFF.

The V gene is TRBV28, the J gene TRBJ2-6; D is unresolved. The CDR3 is made up of 14 amino acids. The V end was cut by 3 bases, the J end by 3 bases, with 6 bases between. Germline V gene lookup returns CDR1 MDHEN and CDR2 SYDVKM. The CDR3 coding sequence is TGTGCCAGCAGTTTCGGCGTTGGGGCCAACGTCCTGACTTTC. It encodes CASSFGVGANVLTF. Variable domain in full (rest from reference TRBV28 and TRBJ2-6): DVKVTQSSRYLVKRTGEKVFLECVQDMDHENMFWYRQDPGLGLRLIYFSYDVKMKEKGDIPEGYSVSREKKERFSLILESASTNQTSMYLCASSFGVGANVLTFGAGSRLTVL.